This is a list of T cell receptor beta chains from one sample in a study of cytomegalovirus exposure and HLA in healthy donors. The protocol was immunoSEQ multiplex PCR, while the TCRdb copy is restricted to in-frame clones and leaves out a portion. Found here are around 130,000 clones, around 77% of them singletons; the top ten hold about 1%. The sample was PBMCs. The receptor set was obtained from a woman in her fifties or sixties in good health and CMV-seronegative. The CDR3 runs from the conserved cysteine through the conserved F or W. Each record gives: V gene, J gene, CDR3 length, clone size, D gene, CDR3 protein, CDR3 DNA. A D gene is named only where the DNA matches it firmly. Expanded clones are given a class, and other clones once, few, many or no size at all.

>TRBV4-1|TRBJ1-6|15|NA|NA
CASSQGAGLESPLHF
TGCGCCAGCAGCCAAGGGGCGGGGTTAGAGTCACCCCTCCACTTT
>TRBV29-1|TRBJ2-5|13|NA|NA
CSVDGRGQETQYF
TGCAGCGTTGATGGACGGGGTCAAGAGACCCAGTACTTC
>TRBV7-6|TRBJ2-2|14|once|NA
CASSRRGVTGELFF
TGTGCCAGCAGCCGTCGCGGAGTCACCGGGGAGCTGTTTTTT
>TRBV10-3|TRBJ1-1|14|NA|NA
CAISVNREGTEAFF
TGTGCCATCAGTGTCAACAGGGAGGGTACTGAAGCTTTCTTT
>TRBV2|TRBJ2-2|15|few|TRBD1
CASRIRGRNTGELFF
TGTGCCAGCAGAATCAGGGGGCGCAACACCGGGGAGCTGTTTTTT
>TRBV18|TRBJ2-3|13|NA|NA
CASSWADTDTQYF
TGTGCCAGCTCATGGGCCGACACAGATACGCAGTATTTT
>TRBV5-1|TRBJ2-3|14|NA|TRBD1
CASSRDSPTDTQYF
TGCGCCAGCAGCCGGGACAGCCCCACAGATACGCAGTATTTT
>TRBV11-3|TRBJ1-1|15|NA|NA
CASSYDRFGNTEAFF
TGTGCCAGCAGTTACGACAGATTCGGGAACACTGAAGCTTTCTTT
>TRBV19|TRBJ1-1|16|NA|NA
CASRSRQGRAGTEAFF
TGTGCCAGTAGGTCCCGGCAGGGGAGAGCTGGCACTGAAGCTTTCTTT
>TRBV25-1|TRBJ1-5|15|NA|NA
CASGGGGALNQPQHF
TGTGCCAGCGGAGGGGGAGGGGCCCTCAATCAGCCCCAGCATTTT
>TRBV4-1|TRBJ2-1|16|few|TRBD2
CASSHLAGGLTNEQFF
TGCGCCAGCAGCCACCTAGCGGGAGGCCTGACGAATGAGCAGTTCTTC
>TRBV5-1|TRBJ1-2|14|NA|NA
CASSEGAGNYGYTF
TGCGCCAGCTCCGAAGGGGCAGGGAATTATGGCTACACCTTC
>TRBV5-1|TRBJ1-3|15|NA|TRBD1
CASSPRGGGGNTIYF
TGCGCCAGCAGCCCGCGAGGGGGCGGTGGAAACACCATATATTTT
>TRBV21-1|TRBJ1-6|16|NA|NA
CASSLGRGSSNSPLHF
TGTGCCAGCAGTCTAGGCCGCGGCAGTAGTAATTCACCCCTCCACTTT
>TRBV5-5|TRBJ1-1|18|NA|TRBD1
CASSLYRDRGPVGTEAFF
TGTGCCAGCAGCTTGTACCGGGACAGGGGGCCAGTTGGCACTGAAGCTTTCTTT
>TRBV6-1|TRBJ1-4|17|NA|NA
CASSVRLAGEGGEKLFF
TGTGCCAGCAGTGTGCGACTGGCGGGAGAGGGAGGGGAAAAACTGTTTTTT
>TRBV5-4|TRBJ2-3|15|NA|NA
CASSLRQSDSDTQYF
TGTGCCAGCAGCCTGCGACAGAGTGATTCCGATACGCAGTATTTT
>TRBV12-5|TRBJ1-2|15|NA|NA
CASGLARMTGFGYTF
TGTGCTAGTGGTTTGGCACGAATGACGGGGTTTGGCTACACCTTC
>TRBV7-6|TRBJ1-6|12|NA|NA
CASRDWGSPLHF
TGTGCCAGCAGGGACTGGGGATCACCCCTCCACTTT
>TRBV6-6|TRBJ1-5|14|once|NA
CASSYRGGNQPQHF
TGTGCCAGCAGTTATCGGGGTGGGAATCAGCCCCAGCATTTT
>TRBV28|TRBJ2-1|13|once|NA
CASSLPGTSEQFF
TGTGCCAGCAGTTTACCCGGGACAAGTGAGCAGTTCTTC
>TRBV2|TRBJ2-3|15|NA|NA
CALGGAGRSTDTQYF
TGTGCCCTGGGCGGGGCGGGGCGTAGCACAGATACGCAGTATTTT
>TRBV28|TRBJ2-7|16|NA|NA
CASSFDRDTDSYEQYF
TGTGCCAGCAGTTTCGACCGGGACACCGACTCCTACGAGCAGTACTTC
>TRBV4-1|TRBJ1-2|16|NA|NA
CASSPGLQLGYGGYTF
TGCGCCAGCAGCCCCGGACTGCAACTGGGGTATGGTGGCTACACCTTC
>TRBV28|TRBJ1-1|14|once|NA
CASSLPDSYTEAFF
TGTGCCAGCAGTTTGCCGGACAGCTACACTGAAGCTTTCTTT
>TRBV7-2|TRBJ2-3|15|NA|NA
CASSQSPSSTDTQYF
TGTGCCAGCAGTCAGTCCCCTAGCTCCACAGATACGCAGTATTTT
>TRBV5-4|TRBJ1-1|17|NA|NA
CASSLKWVGQMNTEAFF
TGTGCCAGCAGCTTGAAATGGGTGGGGCAGATGAACACTGAAGCTTTCTTT
>TRBV28|TRBJ1-1|15|NA|TRBD1
CASSFNRGWDTEAFF
TGTGCCAGCAGTTTTAACAGGGGGTGGGACACTGAAGCTTTCTTT
>TRBV9|TRBJ2-5|14|NA|TRBD2
CASSVGLDVETQYF
TGTGCCAGCAGCGTGGGACTAGATGTAGAGACCCAGTACTTC
>TRBV15|TRBJ2-4|17|NA|TRBD2
CATSRRGAGEAKNIQYF
TGTGCCACCAGCAGGAGGGGAGCGGGAGAGGCCAAAAACATTCAGTACTTC
>TRBV7-7|TRBJ2-1|13|NA|NA
CASSPSSYNEQFF
TGTGCTAGCAGCCCCTCCTCCTACAATGAGCAGTTCTTC
>TRBV19|TRBJ2-1|15|NA|TRBD2
CASSRLAGGQNEQFF
TGTGCCAGTAGTAGACTAGCGGGAGGGCAAAATGAGCAGTTCTTC
>TRBV19|TRBJ1-1|13|NA|TRBD1
CASIPRGRTEAFF
TGTGCCAGTATCCCCAGGGGGCGGACTGAAGCTTTCTTT
>TRBV30|TRBJ2-7|12|NA|NA
CAWSAQAYEQYF
TGTGCCTGGAGTGCCCAGGCCTACGAGCAGTACTTC
>TRBV28|TRBJ2-3|13|NA|TRBD2
CASRLAGGDTQYF
TGTGCCAGCAGACTAGCGGGGGGGGATACGCAGTATTTT
>TRBV18|TRBJ1-1|16|NA|NA
CASSPQGKREDTEAFF
TGTGCCAGCTCACCTCAAGGGAAAAGGGAGGACACTGAAGCTTTCTTT
>TRBV4-1|TRBJ1-6|17|NA|NA
CASSQEPPGMRNSPLHF
TGCGCCAGCAGCCAAGAACCCCCCGGGATGAGGAATTCACCCCTCCACTTT
>TRBV7-3|TRBJ2-3|16|NA|NA
CASSPVGGANTDTQYF
TGTGCCAGCAGCCCCGTTGGAGGGGCAAACACAGATACGCAGTATTTT
>TRBV28|TRBJ1-5|12|NA|NA
CASTPPDQPQHF
TGTGCCAGCACCCCCCCGGATCAGCCCCAGCATTTT
>TRBV5-1|TRBJ1-1|12|NA|NA
CASSLVQGEAFF
TGCGCCAGCAGCTTGGTACAGGGTGAAGCTTTCTTT
>TRBV6-5|TRBJ1-6|15|NA|NA
CASSYGQINNSPLHF
TGTGCCAGCAGTTACGGACAGATTAATAATTCACCCCTCCACTTT
>TRBV19|TRBJ2-4|15|NA|NA
CASTPGGGLKNIQYF
TGTGCCAGTACCCCTGGGGGAGGCCTTAAAAACATTCAGTACTTC
>TRBV2|TRBJ2-7|17|NA|TRBD1
CASSEAQTGGAPYEQYF
TGTGCCAGCAGTGAAGCCCAGACAGGGGGGGCCCCCTACGAGCAGTACTTC
>TRBV7-3|TRBJ2-1|16|NA|NA
CASSLTRVYSYNEQFF
TGTGCCAGCAGCTTAACGCGGGTCTACTCCTACAATGAGCAGTTCTTC
>TRBV27|TRBJ1-2|16|NA|NA
CASSFTPGRGLGGYTF
TGTGCCAGCAGTTTCACCCCAGGCAGGGGTTTAGGTGGCTACACCTTC
>TRBV28|TRBJ2-7|15|NA|TRBD1
CASSRTGDGKGEQYF
TGTGCCAGCAGCCGGACAGGGGACGGGAAGGGCGAGCAGTACTTC
>TRBV19|TRBJ2-7|15|NA|TRBD1
CASRNSGTGPYEQYF
TGTGCCAGTAGGAACTCCGGGACAGGGCCCTACGAGCAGTACTTC
>TRBV7-8|TRBJ2-3|15|NA|TRBD1
CASSSRDRGTDTQYF
TGTGCCAGCAGCTCCCGGGACAGGGGCACAGATACGCAGTATTTT
>TRBV7-7|TRBJ1-5|13|NA|TRBD1
CASSFTGGQPQHF
TGTGCTAGCAGCTTTACAGGGGGCCAGCCCCAGCATTTT
>TRBV10-2|TRBJ2-7|14|NA|NA
CASGDRGPIYEQYF
TGCGCCAGCGGAGATAGGGGCCCGATCTACGAGCAGTACTTC
>TRBV4-2|TRBJ2-1|16|NA|TRBD2
CASSQEAGGSYNEQFF
TGTGCCAGCAGCCAGGAAGCGGGAGGGTCGTACAATGAGCAGTTCTTC
>TRBV10-1|TRBJ2-1|17|few|NA
CASSEGRAGGSYNEQFF
TGCGCCAGCAGTGAGGGCCGAGCTGGGGGGTCCTACAATGAGCAGTTCTTC
>TRBV28|TRBJ2-6|15|NA|NA
CASSSSRSGANVLTF
TGTGCCAGCAGTTCGTCCCGCTCTGGGGCCAACGTCCTGACTTTC
>TRBV18|TRBJ1-6|15|NA|TRBD1
CASSPGTGNSSPLHF
TGTGCCAGCTCACCAGGGACAGGGAACAGTTCACCCCTCCACTTT
>TRBV11-2|TRBJ1-6|15|NA|NA
CASRAVVVNNSPLHF
TGTGCCAGCAGAGCTGTGGTGGTTAATAATTCACCCCTCCACTTT